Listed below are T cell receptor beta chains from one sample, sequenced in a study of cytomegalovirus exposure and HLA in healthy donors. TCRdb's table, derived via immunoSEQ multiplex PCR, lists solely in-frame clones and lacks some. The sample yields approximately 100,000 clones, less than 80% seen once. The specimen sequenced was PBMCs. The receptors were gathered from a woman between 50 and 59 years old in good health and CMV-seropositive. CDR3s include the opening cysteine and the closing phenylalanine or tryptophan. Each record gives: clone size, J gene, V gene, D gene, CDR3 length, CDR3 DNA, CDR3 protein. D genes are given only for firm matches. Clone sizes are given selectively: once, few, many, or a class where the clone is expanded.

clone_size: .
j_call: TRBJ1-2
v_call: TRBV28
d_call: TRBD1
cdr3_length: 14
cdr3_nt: TGTGCCAGCAGGAACCTACAGGGGGGCTATGGCTACACCTTC
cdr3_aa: CASRNLQGGYGYTF

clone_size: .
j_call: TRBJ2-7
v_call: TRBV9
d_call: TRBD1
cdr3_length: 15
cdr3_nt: TGTGCCAGCAGCGTAGGTGCTGGGACAGGGGATGAGCAGTACTTC
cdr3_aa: CASSVGAGTGDEQYF

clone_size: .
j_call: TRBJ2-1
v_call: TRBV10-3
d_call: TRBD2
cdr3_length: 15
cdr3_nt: TGTGCCATCAGTGAGGGCGGGAGAGGATACAATGAGCAGTTCTTC
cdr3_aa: CAISEGGRGYNEQFF

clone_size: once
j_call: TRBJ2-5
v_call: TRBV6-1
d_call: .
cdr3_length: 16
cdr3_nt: TGTGCCAGCAGAGAAGACAGTTTTTTTGGTGGGGAGACCCAGTACTTC
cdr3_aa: CASREDSFFGGETQYF

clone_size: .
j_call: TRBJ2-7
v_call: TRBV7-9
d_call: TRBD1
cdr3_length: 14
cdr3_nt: TGTGCCAGCAGCCCCCGACAGGGCCTCTACGAGCAGTACTTC
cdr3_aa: CASSPRQGLYEQYF

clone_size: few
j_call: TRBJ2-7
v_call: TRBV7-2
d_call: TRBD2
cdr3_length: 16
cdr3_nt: TGTGCCAGCAGCGGCCCTCGACTAGCCTCCCCCCCCGAGCAGTACTTC
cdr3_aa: CASSGPRLASPPEQYF

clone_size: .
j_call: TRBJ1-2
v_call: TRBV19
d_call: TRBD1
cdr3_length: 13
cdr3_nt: TGTGCCAGTAGTCGCGACAGGGATTATGGCTACACCTTC
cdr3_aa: CASSRDRDYGYTF

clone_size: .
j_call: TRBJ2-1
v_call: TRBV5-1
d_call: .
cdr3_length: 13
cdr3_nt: TGCGCCAGCACGAAGTCTAGTTACAATGAGCAGTTCTTC
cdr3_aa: CASTKSSYNEQFF

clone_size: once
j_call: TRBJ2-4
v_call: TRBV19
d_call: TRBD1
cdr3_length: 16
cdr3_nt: TGTGCCAGTGGGGGACAGGGGGGAGTGGGCAAAAACATTCAGTACTTC
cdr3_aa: CASGGQGGVGKNIQYF

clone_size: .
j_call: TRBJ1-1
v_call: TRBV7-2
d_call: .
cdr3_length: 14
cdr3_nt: TGTGCCAGCAGCTTAAAAGGTCAGGGGACTGAAGCTTTCTTT
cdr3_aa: CASSLKGQGTEAFF

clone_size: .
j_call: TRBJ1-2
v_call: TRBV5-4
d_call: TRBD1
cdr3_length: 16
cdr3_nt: TGTGCCAGCAGCTTGGGGCTTGGGACAGGGTTAAGCGGCTACACCTTC
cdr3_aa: CASSLGLGTGLSGYTF

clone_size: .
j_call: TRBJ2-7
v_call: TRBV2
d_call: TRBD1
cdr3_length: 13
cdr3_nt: TGTGCCAGCGGGAGTGACAGGGTTTACGAGCAGTACTTC
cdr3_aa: CASGSDRVYEQYF

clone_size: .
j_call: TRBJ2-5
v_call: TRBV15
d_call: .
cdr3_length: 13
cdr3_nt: TGTGCCACCAGCAGATCACAGAAAGAGACCCAGTACTTC
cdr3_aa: CATSRSQKETQYF

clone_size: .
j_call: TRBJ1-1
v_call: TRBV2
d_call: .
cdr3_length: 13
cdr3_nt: TGTGCCAGCAGTATGGGGCAGGGGCTATCTGCTTTCTTT
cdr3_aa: CASSMGQGLSAFF

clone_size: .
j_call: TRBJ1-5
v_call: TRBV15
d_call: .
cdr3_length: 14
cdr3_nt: TGTGCCACCAGCAGAGATTTAGGGGGACAGCCCCAGCATTTT
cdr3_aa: CATSRDLGGQPQHF

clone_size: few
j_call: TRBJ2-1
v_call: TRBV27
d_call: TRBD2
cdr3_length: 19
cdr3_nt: TGTGCCAGCAGCCGCAGGGGGCCAACTAGCGGGGCCGCCCACAATGAGCAGTTCTTC
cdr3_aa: CASSRRGPTSGAAHNEQFF

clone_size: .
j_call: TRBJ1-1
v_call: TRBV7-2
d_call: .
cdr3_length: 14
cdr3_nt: TGTGCCAGCAGCTTAGGTGTCAGTGGCACTGAAGCTTTCTTT
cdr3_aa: CASSLGVSGTEAFF

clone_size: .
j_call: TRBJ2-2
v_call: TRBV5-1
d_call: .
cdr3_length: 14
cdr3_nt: TGCGCCAGCAGCTTGACAGGGCAAACCGGGGAGCTGTTTTTT
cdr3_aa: CASSLTGQTGELFF

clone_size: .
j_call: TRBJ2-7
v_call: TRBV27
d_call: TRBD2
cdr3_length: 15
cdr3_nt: TGTGCCAGCAGTTCCACGATAGCGGGCTCCTACGAGCAGTACTTC
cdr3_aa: CASSSTIAGSYEQYF

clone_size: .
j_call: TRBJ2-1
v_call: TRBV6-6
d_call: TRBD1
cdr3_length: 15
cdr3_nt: TGTGCCAGCTCCGACCAGGACAGGGGGCGCAATGAGCAGTTCTTC
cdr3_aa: CASSDQDRGRNEQFF

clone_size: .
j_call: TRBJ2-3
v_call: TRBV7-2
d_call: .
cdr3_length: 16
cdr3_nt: TGTGCCAGCAGCTTAGGAGGCAGGCGGGGACGAGATACGCAGTATTTT
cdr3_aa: CASSLGGRRGRDTQYF

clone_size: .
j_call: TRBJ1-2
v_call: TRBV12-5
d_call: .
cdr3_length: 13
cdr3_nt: TGTGCTAGTGCTATCGGACAGCGCGATGGCTACACCTTC
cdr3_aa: CASAIGQRDGYTF

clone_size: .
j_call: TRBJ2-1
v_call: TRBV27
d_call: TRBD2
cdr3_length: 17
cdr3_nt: TGTGCCAGCAGTTTAGGAGAGACTAGCGGGAGGGCCAATGAGCAGTTCTTC
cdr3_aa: CASSLGETSGRANEQFF

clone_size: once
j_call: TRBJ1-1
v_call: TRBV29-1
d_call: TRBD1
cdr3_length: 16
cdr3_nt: TGCAGCGTTGCCCCTGACAGGGGGGGTGCGAGGACTGAAGCTTTCTTT
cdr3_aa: CSVAPDRGGARTEAFF

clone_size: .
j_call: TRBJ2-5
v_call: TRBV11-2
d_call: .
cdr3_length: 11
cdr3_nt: TGTGCCAGCAGCGTTAAAGAGACCCAGTACTTC
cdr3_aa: CASSVKETQYF

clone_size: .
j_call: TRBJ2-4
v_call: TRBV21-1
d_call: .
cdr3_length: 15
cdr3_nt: TGTGCCAGCAGCAAAGTCGGGGGGGCCAAAAACATTCAGTACTTC
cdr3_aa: CASSKVGGAKNIQYF

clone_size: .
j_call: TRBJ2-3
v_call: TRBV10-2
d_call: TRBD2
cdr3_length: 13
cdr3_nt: TGCGCCAGCAAGAGCGGGGGGGGAGATACGCAGTATTTT
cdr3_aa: CASKSGGGDTQYF

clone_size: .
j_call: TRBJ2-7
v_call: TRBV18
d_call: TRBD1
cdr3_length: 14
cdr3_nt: TGTGCCAGCTCACAGGGACAGGGGGGATACGAGCAGTACTTC
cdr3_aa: CASSQGQGGYEQYF

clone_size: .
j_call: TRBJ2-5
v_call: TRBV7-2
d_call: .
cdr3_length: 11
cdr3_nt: TGTGCCAGCAGCTCAATGTCAACCCAGTACTTC
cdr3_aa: CASSSMSTQYF

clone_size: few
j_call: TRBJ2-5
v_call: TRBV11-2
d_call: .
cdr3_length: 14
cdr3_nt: TGTGCCAGCAGCTTTAGGGCTAGCTTGGAGACCCAGTACTTC
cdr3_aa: CASSFRASLETQYF

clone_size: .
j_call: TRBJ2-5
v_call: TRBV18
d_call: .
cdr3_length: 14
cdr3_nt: TGTGCCAGCTCACCACCGACTAGACAAGAGACCCAGTACTTC
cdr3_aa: CASSPPTRQETQYF

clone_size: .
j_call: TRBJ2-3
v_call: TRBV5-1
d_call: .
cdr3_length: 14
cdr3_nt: TGCGCCACAAGCTCGACTCTTAGCACAGATACGCAGTATTTT
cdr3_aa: CATSSTLSTDTQYF

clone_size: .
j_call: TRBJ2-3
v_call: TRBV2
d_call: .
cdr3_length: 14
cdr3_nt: TGTGCCAGCAGTGGGACTACCACCACAGATACGCAGTATTTT
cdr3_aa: CASSGTTTTDTQYF

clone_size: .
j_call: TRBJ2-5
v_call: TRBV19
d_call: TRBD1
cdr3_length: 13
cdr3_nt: TGTGCCAGTAGTATGGGGACAGAGGGGACCCAGTACTTC
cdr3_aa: CASSMGTEGTQYF

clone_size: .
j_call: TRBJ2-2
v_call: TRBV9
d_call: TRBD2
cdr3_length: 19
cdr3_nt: TGTGCCAGCAGCCTTACGACTAGCGGGGGGGCCGCGGACACCGGGGAGCTGTTTTTT
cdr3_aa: CASSLTTSGGAADTGELFF

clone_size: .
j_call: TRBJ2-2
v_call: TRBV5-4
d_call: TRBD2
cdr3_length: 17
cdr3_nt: TGTGCCAGCAGCTTCGGACTAGCGGGAGGTGTCACCGGGGAGCTGTTTTTT
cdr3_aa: CASSFGLAGGVTGELFF

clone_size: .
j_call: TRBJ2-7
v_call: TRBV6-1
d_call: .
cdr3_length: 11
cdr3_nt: TGTGCCAGCAGTGGCGGAGGCGAGCAGTACTTC
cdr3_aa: CASSGGGEQYF

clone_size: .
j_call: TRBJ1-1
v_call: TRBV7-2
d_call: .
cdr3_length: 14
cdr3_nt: TGTGCCAGCAGCTTTTCCAGGGATGGGACTGAAGCTTTCTTT
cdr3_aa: CASSFSRDGTEAFF

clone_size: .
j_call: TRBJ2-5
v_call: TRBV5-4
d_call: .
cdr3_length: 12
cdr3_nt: TGTGCCAGCAGCGGACCTAGCCAAGAGCAGTACTTC
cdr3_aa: CASSGPSQEQYF

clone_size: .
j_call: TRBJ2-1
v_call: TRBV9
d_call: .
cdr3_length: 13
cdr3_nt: TGTGCCAGCAGCCCACAACCCGACAATGAGCAGTTCTTC
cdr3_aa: CASSPQPDNEQFF